The 24 T cell receptor beta chains below were found in one sample sequenced in a study of shared clonotypes between healthy human individuals. Libraries were prepared by immunoSEQ multiplex PCR; TCRdb keeps only in-frame clonotypes and omits some of them. Here the sample spans about 1,500,000 clones, about 96% being singletons. Sequenced material: naive CD4+ T cells sorted from blood. The subset: CD45RA+ positively selected. These receptors originate from a man between 25 and 39 years old in good health.

The chain uses TRBV7-2 and TRBJ2-7; tentatively, D is TRBD2 (6 bases). The germline CDR1 and CDR2 sequences are SGHTA and FQGNSA. CDR3 length: 17 residues. Trimming pared 2 bases from V and 0 bases from J, leaving 17 bases between. The CDR3 here is CASSLRSSWRDSYEQYF. In nucleotides, the CDR3 is TGTGCCAGCAGCTTAAGATCTTCGTGGCGGGACTCCTACGAGCAGTACTTC.

V is TRBV27 and J is TRBJ2-7; D call uncertain. Germline V CDR1 and CDR2: MNHEY, SMNVEV (reference sequence). This CDR3 has 14 amino acids. Deletions cut 5 bases from V and 2 bases from J, with 13 bases between. In DNA form, the CDR3 reads TGTGCCAGCAGTCCCCTCGGGCAGGCCTACGAGCAGTACTTC. It specifies CASSPLGQAYEQYF.

CDR3 bases: TGTGCCAGCAGCTTAACGGGAAGGGGGGCAGATACGCAGTATTTT. This encodes CASSLTGRGADTQYF. This sequence joins TRBV7-3 and TRBJ2-3; the D gene could be TRBD1 or TRBD2 (6 bases each). In germline, CDR1 is SGHTA, CDR2 FQGTGA. The CDR3 covers 15 residues. Trimming pared 0 bases from V and 4 bases from J, leaving 11 bases between. The variable domain in full, with the rest retrieved from reference TRBV7-3 and TRBJ2-3, is GAGVSQTPSNKVTEKGKYVELRCDPISGHTALYWYRQSLGQGPEFLIYFQGTGAADDSGLPNDRFFAVRPEGSVSTLKIQRTERGDSAVYLCASSLTGRGADTQYFGPGTRLTVL.

About this clone itself: Other nucleotide sequences from this sample produce the same CDR3. The chain is built from TRBV18 and TRBJ1-1, with D possibly matching TRBD1 (6 bases). Germline V gene data show CDR1 as KGHSH and CDR2 as LQKENI. The CDR3 length is 14 residues. V shed 3 bases and J shed 2 bases, with 10 bases lying between them. The CDR3 DNA reads as TGTGCCAGCTCACCGAGAGGGGGTAACACTGAAGCTTTCTTT. It codes for CASSPRGGNTEAFF.

This clone was picked up one time. The V gene is TRBV21-1, the J gene TRBJ2-2; TRBD1, the D gene given by the table, was not confirmed from the DNA. TRBV21-1 is noted as a pseudogene. This CDR3 is 16 amino acids long. CDR3 region: CASSIGAGEITGELFF. The DNA of the CDR3 is TGTGCCAGCAGCATAGGGGCAGGAGAAATTACCGGGGAGCTGTTTTTT.

The rearrangement links TRBV27 to TRBJ1-1; D possibly corresponds to TRBD1 (6 bases). Germline V lookup: CDR1 MNHEY, CDR2 SMNVEV (reference sequence). V lost 5 bases, J lost 2 bases, and 15 bases lay in between. This CDR3 has 15 residues. The CDR3 sequence is CASSRTGTKNTEAFF. In DNA form, the CDR3 reads TGTGCCAGCAGTAGAACCGGGACAAAAAACACTGAAGCTTTCTTT.

The rearrangement uses TRBV6-1 and TRBJ2-1, with 13 bases that match TRBD2. The V segment lost 4 bases and the J segment 7 bases; nucleotides outside the gene matches: 7. Germline-derived CDR1 and CDR2 are MNHNS and SASEGT. The CDR3 consists of 16 residues. As DNA, the CDR3 is TGTGCCAGCAGTGGTAGGACTAGCGGGAGTTGGAATGAGCAGTTCTTC. Amino acid sequence: CASSGRTSGSWNEQFF.

The V call is TRBV7-7, the J call TRBJ1-4; D is unclear. V gave up 11 bases and J gave up 0 bases, with 13 bases separating them. This CDR3 contains 14 residues. Germline values: CDR1 SSHAT, CDR2 FNYEAQ (reference sequence). The CDR3 is CAAREGSTNEKLFF. For the CDR3, the DNA is TGTGCCGCACGGGAGGGCTCAACTAATGAAAAACTGTTTTTT.

The V and J genes are TRBV2 and TRBJ1-4, with 8 bases identical to TRBD1. The CDR3 runs 12 residues. V lost 10 bases to trimming and J lost 10 bases; unmatched junction nucleotides: 8. Germline CDR1 and CDR2: SNHLY and FYNNEI. The chain's CDR3 is CATTSDRAKLFF. The CDR3 DNA follows: TGTGCCACCACCTCGGACAGGGCAAAACTGTTTTTT.

About this clone itself: Within the sample, other DNA sequences also encode this same CDR3. The V gene is TRBV5-4, the J gene TRBJ1-1; D remains unclear. The germline CDR1 and CDR2 sequences are SGHNT and YYREEE (reference sequence). V lost 0 bases to trimming and J lost 5 bases, with 8 bases between them. The length of the CDR3 is 13 residues. CDR3 region: CASSLGGGTEAFF. The CDR3 DNA reads TGTGCCAGCAGCTTGGGCGGAGGAACTGAAGCTTTCTTT.

The chain carries TRBV29-1 and TRBJ2-3; perhaps TRBD2 as D (6 bases). Germline V gene lookup returns CDR1 SQVTM and CDR2 ANQGSEA. The CDR3 sequence is 14 residues long. Trimming pared 3 bases from V and 3 bases from J, leaving 13 bases between. The CDR3 DNA follows: TGCAGCGTTGACCCGACGGGAGTAACAGATACGCAGTATTTT. Its translation: CSVDPTGVTDTQYF.

The chain links TRBV28 to TRBJ2-7, with 7 nucleotides matching TRBD1. The germline V gene encodes CDR1 MDHEN and CDR2 SYDVKM. This CDR3 spans 16 amino acids. V lost 6 bases, J lost 2 bases, and 13 bases stayed unmatched. The CDR3 sequence is CASRTTDRAAAYEQYF. DNA of the CDR3: TGTGCCAGCAGAACCACCGACAGGGCCGCCGCCTACGAGCAGTACTTC.

In its sample, this clone was seen once. V and J are TRBV28 and TRBJ2-3; 13 bases fit TRBD2. The CDR3 is made up of 14 amino acids. J gave up 6 bases and V 5 bases, and 2 bases lay outside the gene matches. Germline assignment: CDR1 MDHEN and CDR2 SYDVKM. CDR3 sequence reads: CASSLLAGGDTQYF. CDR3 coding DNA: TGTGCCAGCAGTCTACTAGCGGGAGGGGATACGCAGTATTTT.

The chain couples TRBV4-1 to TRBJ1-1; 10 bases line up with TRBD1. Germline V gives CDR1 MGHRA, CDR2 YSYEKL. V gave up 1 base and J gave up 1 base; unmatched junction bases: 9. This CDR3 contains 18 residues. CDR3 residues: CASSQGQGARQGNTEAFF. The CDR3 DNA follows: TGCGCCAGCAGCCAAGGACAGGGGGCGCGTCAGGGGAACACTGAAGCTTTCTTT.

This sequence joins TRBV6-5 and TRBJ2-1; TRBD1 aligns across 8 bases. Germline-derived CDR1 and CDR2 are MNHEY and SVGAGI. This CDR3 has 16 residues. J was trimmed by 8 bases and V by 1 base; bases with no gene match: 10. In nucleotides, the CDR3 is TGTGCCAGCAGTTACTGGCAGGGGGCTAAATTGGATGAGCAGTTCTTC. Amino acid sequence: CASSYWQGAKLDEQFF.

CDR3 nucleotides: TGTGCCACTCAGGGGTCTATTGAGAACGAGCAGTACTTC. It yields the protein CATQGSIENEQYF. The chain recombines TRBV6-5 with TRBJ2-7; TRBD1 might be the D (6 bases). Looked up from germline, CDR1 is MNHEY and CDR2 is SVGAGI. This CDR3 comprises 13 residues. V was shortened by 10 bases and J by 5 bases, with 18 bases between the two germline ends.

Turning to this clone: Other nucleotide sequences in the sample specify the same CDR3. The chain combines TRBV18 with TRBJ2-5; D uncertain. Per germline, CDR1 KGHSH and CDR2 LQKENI. This CDR3 region has 11 residues. The V and J ends lost 6 bases and 0 bases respectively, with 2 bases between them. The DNA for the CDR3 is TGTGCCAGCTCGAACCAAGAGACCCAGTACTTC. This encodes CASSNQETQYF. Full variable domain (remainder filled in from reference TRBV18 and TRBJ2-5): NAGVMQNPRHLVRRRGQEARLRCSPMKGHSHVYWYRQLPEEGLKFMVYLQKENIIDESGMPKERFSAEFPKEGPSILRIQQVVRGDSAAYFCASSNQETQYFGPGTRLLVL.

This chain's CDR3 is CASSPWTDPGYTF. The CDR3 bases are TGTGCCAGCAGTCCATGGACTGACCCTGGCTACACCTTC. The chain has TRBV28 and TRBJ1-2; D remains unclear. Trimming removed 5 bases from V and 7 bases from J, with 14 bases in between. CDR1 and CDR2 from the germline V gene are MDHEN and SYDVKM. The CDR3 has 13 amino acids.

The V call is TRBV18, the J call TRBJ1-3; D not resolved. This CDR3 has 17 amino acids. Between the trimmed V and J ends, which lost 3 bases and 4 bases, there was a span of 19 bases. Germline values: CDR1 KGHSH, CDR2 LQKENI. The DNA for the CDR3 is TGTGCCAGCTCACCTGGAACCCTTTTAGGCCACGGAAACACCATATATTTT. Translation: CASSPGTLLGHGNTIYF.

The chain combines TRBV4-1 with TRBJ2-1, with no clear D. V was cut by 5 bases and J by 0 bases, with 11 bases left in between. This CDR3 contains 15 residues. Germline lookup yields CDR1 MGHRA and CDR2 YSYEKL. The CDR3, as DNA: TGCGCCAGCAGCATGAATAGCAACTCCTACAATGAGCAGTTCTTC. It translates to CASSMNSNSYNEQFF.

The chain recombines TRBV5-4 with TRBJ2-2; 13 bases line up with TRBD2. CDR3 length: 16 residues. V was pared by 4 bases and J by 6 bases, with 6 bases of the junction left unmatched. Germline assignment: CDR1 SGHNT and CDR2 YYREEE (reference sequence). This CDR3 reads CASSPRTSGRAGELFF. CDR3 DNA sequence: TGTGCCAGCAGCCCCAGGACTAGCGGGAGAGCCGGGGAGCTGTTTTTT.

The chain employs TRBV5-1 and TRBJ2-5, with D perhaps TRBD2 (5 bases). The CDR3 runs 18 residues. Germline V gives CDR1 SGHRS, CDR2 YFSETQ. The V end lost 0 bases, the J end lost 1 base, and 19 bases lay between the germline ends. The CDR3 nucleotides are TGCGCCAGCAGCTTGGTTACATCGGCGTCACGGGGCCAAGAGACCCAGTACTTC. Translated, it gives CASSLVTSASRGQETQYF.

CDR3: CASSLGDAGAYNEQFF. The DNA of the CDR3 is TGTGCCAGCAGCTTAGGGGACGCCGGCGCCTACAATGAGCAGTTCTTC. This sequence joins TRBV7-9 and TRBJ2-1, with D perhaps matching TRBD1 or TRBD2 (5 bases each). V shed 1 base and J shed 2 bases, with 12 bases lying between them. Germline V gives CDR1 SEHNR, CDR2 FQNEAQ (reference sequence). The CDR3 length is 16 residues.

J is TRBJ1-1 and V is TRBV18; 8 bases are a match to TRBD1. This CDR3 region has 16 residues. CDR1 is KGHSH and CDR2 is LQKENI in the germline V gene. J lost 0 bases, V lost 1 base, and 4 bases had no gene match. Written as DNA, the CDR3 is TGTGCCAGCTCACCACTACAGGGGGGCATGAACACTGAAGCTTTCTTT. Its translation is CASSPLQGGMNTEAFF. Filled out from reference TRBV18 and TRBJ1-1, the complete variable domain reads NAGVMQNPRHLVRRRGQEARLRCSPMKGHSHVYWYRQLPEEGLKFMVYLQKENIIDESGMPKERFSAEFPKEGPSILRIQQVVRGDSAAYFCASSPLQGGMNTEAFFGQGTRLTVV.